This T cell receptor beta chain was sequenced for a study of control samples from healthy donors and cancer patients. The CDR3 length is 15 residues. Trimming removed 0 bases from V and 4 bases from J, with 11 bases in between. In germline, CDR1 is LGHNA, CDR2 YSLEER. Produced via immunoSEQ multiplex PCR; TCRdb's table is partial and in-frame only. The sample includes about 190,000 clones. The source of this sequence is a woman aged 30 to 39 in good health. The V call is TRBV4-3, the J call TRBJ2-3; D possibly corresponds to TRBD2 (5 bases). The source material was blood. The CDR3 DNA follows: TGCGCCAGCAGCCAAGATCGGGGTGGGGCAGATACGCAGTATTTT. Protein product: CASSQDRGGADTQYF.